The entry below describes one TCR beta chain. The data belong to a study of blood T cell repertoires in COVID-19. For the study at large: T cells, B-cell-depleted T cells, or PBMCs provided the cDNA or gDNA that served as material.

V was pared by 2 bases and J by 15 bases, with 5 bases of the junction left unmatched. Germline CDR1 and CDR2: MNHEY and SMNVEV (reference sequence). The CDR3 is 13 amino acids. Method: immunoSEQ multiplex PCR; TCRdb's copy keeps in-frame clones and lacks some. The sample holds about 170,000 clones; about four fifths are singletons and the top ten take around 19%. The chain is built from TRBV27 and TRBJ1-6; 9 bases fit TRBD1. Material for sequencing was peripheral blood. The origin of this receptor is a woman in her 70s who had recovered from COVID-19. The CDR3 protein is CASSLTRDRDLHF. The CDR3 bases are TGTGCCAGCAGTTTAACTCGGGACAGGGACCTCCACTTT.